This T cell receptor (beta chain) was recorded in a study of identical twins. TCRdb reprocessed the 5' RACE reads with MiXCR, giving one entry per CDR3 protein. The repertoire holds 500,000 to 600,000 distinct CDR3 sequences, less than 25% seen once, with approximately 0.95% in the top ten. About this clonotype itself: Its ends do not fully match the called genes, so a read error is possible.

The CDR3 contains 15 residues. Germline CDR1 is LGHDT and CDR2 is YNNKEL (reference sequence). All donors were healthy, and all were Caucasian. The same sample was also used in a study of T cells expressing NK-cell markers. That study adds: It was from sorted CD3+CD56+NKG2C+, CD3+CD56+NKG2C- and CD3+CD56-NKG2C+ T cells that TCR beta repertoires came. The use of an anti-gamma-delta TCR antibody, which was added in several experiments, restricted sorting to T cells expressing alpha-beta TCR.

This sequence was found in a woman aged 18-29 years in good health. The sequenced sample consisted of CD4+ T cells sorted from blood. The V and J genes are TRBV3-1 and TRBJ2-1; D is uncertain. CDR3 nucleotide sequence: TGTGCCAGCGGCCAAATCGGTTACTCCTACAATGAGCAGTTCTTC. This encodes CASGQIGYSYNEQFF.